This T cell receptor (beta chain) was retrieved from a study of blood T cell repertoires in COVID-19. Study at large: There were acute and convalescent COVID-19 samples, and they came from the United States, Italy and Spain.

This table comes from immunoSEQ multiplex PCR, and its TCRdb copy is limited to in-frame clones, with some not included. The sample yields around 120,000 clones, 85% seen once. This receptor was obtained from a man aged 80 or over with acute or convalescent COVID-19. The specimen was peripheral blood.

The CDR3 region has the DNA TGTGCCAGCAGCCCAGGACTAGCGGAACAACGTACGCAGTATTTT. Protein product: CASSPGLAEQRTQYF. This chain uses TRBV7-2 with TRBJ2-3, with TRBD2 identical over 10 bases. There are 15 residues in the CDR3. The germline V gene encodes CDR1 SGHTA and CDR2 FQGNSA. The ends lost 5 bases at V and 8 bases at J; junction bases unmatched: 10.